Presented here are 21 T cell receptor beta chains from one specimen sequenced in a study of blood T cell repertoires in COVID-19. The repertoire was sequenced with immunoSEQ multiplex PCR; TCRdb's copy has only in-frame clones and lacks some. The sample has some 98,000 clones, around 80% seen once; the top ten hold over 15%. Sequencing input: peripheral blood. The origin of the receptors is a human donor in a cohort sampled during active COVID-19.

This chain uses TRBV11-3 with TRBJ2-1, with 8 bases identical to TRBD2. Germline V gene lookup returns CDR1 SGHNT and CDR2 YENEEA. V was pared by 4 bases and J by 5 bases, with 13 bases of the junction left unmatched. This CDR3 spans 17 amino acids. The CDR3 is CASSSGLAPTPHNEQFF. CDR3 sequence (DNA): TGTGCCAGCAGCTCCGGACTAGCTCCCACTCCCCACAATGAGCAGTTCTTC.

The chain uses TRBV28 and TRBJ1-5; D might be TRBD1 (5 bases). Germline V gene sequence: CDR1 MDHEN, CDR2 SYDVKM. V dropped 10 bases and J dropped 6 bases, with 13 bases sitting between them. The CDR3 sequence is 12 residues long. In DNA, the CDR3 is TGTGCCACCACGGGGGGTATTCAGCCCCAGCATTTT. It specifies CATTGGIQPQHF.

This sequence joins TRBV19 and TRBJ1-5; 10 bases line up with TRBD1. CDR1 is LNHDA, CDR2 SQIVND, per germline (reference sequence). The trim removed 4 bases at V and 11 bases at J, leaving 8 bases unmatched. This CDR3 contains 14 residues. The CDR3, as DNA: TGTGCCAGTAGTACAGACAGGGGGCGCCCGGCCCAGCATTTT. This translates into CASSTDRGRPAQHF.

Here the CDR3 DNA reads TGTGCCACCAGTGATTGGACAGGGGGCCAGTACGAGCAGTACTTC. Protein sequence: CATSDWTGGQYEQYF. V gene TRBV24-1 combines with J gene TRBJ2-7, with 11 nucleotides matching TRBD1. Germline CDR1 KGHDR, CDR2 SFDVKD. CDR3 size: 15 residues. Trimming took 2 bases from V and 4 from J; bases not matched to a gene: 3.

This clone appeared once. The genes are TRBV28 and TRBJ1-2; 8 nucleotides align to TRBD1. Germline assignment: CDR1 MDHEN and CDR2 SYDVKM. Trimming took 4 bases from V and 3 from J; bases not matched to a gene: 4. This CDR3 comprises 14 residues. The CDR3 sequence is CASSSPGQDYGYTF. The CDR3 coding sequence is TGTGCCAGCAGTTCACCGGGACAGGACTATGGCTACACCTTC.

V is TRBV7-3 and J is TRBJ1-1, with D maybe TRBD1 (5 bases). Looked up from germline, CDR1 is SGHTA and CDR2 is FQGTGA. Trimming shortened V by 5 bases and J by 0 bases, and 16 bases separated the two germline ends. CDR3 length: 16 amino acids. CDR3 amino acids: CASSEVPGLMNTEAFF. The CDR3, as DNA: TGTGCCAGCAGCGAAGTTCCGGGACTCATGAACACTGAAGCTTTCTTT. Full variable domain (remainder filled in from reference TRBV7-3 and TRBJ1-1): GAGVSQTPSNKVTEKGKYVELRCDPISGHTALYWYRQSLGQGPEFLIYFQGTGAADDSGLPNDRFFAVRPEGSVSTLKIQRTERGDSAVYLCASSEVPGLMNTEAFFGQGTRLTVV.

This chain joins TRBV11-2 and TRBJ1-6; D is uncertain. The length of the CDR3 is 13 residues. CDR1 and CDR2 (germline): SGHAT, FQNNGV. V lost 4 bases and J 10 bases, leaving 11 bases between the germline ends. CDR3 amino acids: CASSSQNSSPLHF. CDR3 in DNA: TGTGCCAGCAGCTCGCAAAATAGCTCACCCCTCCACTTT.

V gene TRBV6-6 combines with J gene TRBJ2-7, with D perhaps TRBD2 (5 bases). Looked up from germline, CDR1 is MNHNY and CDR2 is SVGAGI (reference sequence). The CDR3 length is 15 residues. V gave up 5 bases and J gave up 0 bases, with 14 bases separating them. CDR3 residues: CASSARGLVSYEQYF. The DNA for the CDR3 is TGTGCCAGCAGTGCCCGCGGGCTAGTCTCCTACGAGCAGTACTTC.

This clone turned up a few times. CDR3 sequence: CASSLWGRELFF. The CDR3 bases are TGTGCCAGCAGTTTATGGGGGCGGGAGCTGTTTTTT. The chain couples TRBV28 to TRBJ2-2, with D perhaps TRBD1 (5 bases). Germline V gives CDR1 MDHEN, CDR2 SYDVKM. There are 12 residues in the CDR3. Trimming pared 0 bases from V and 9 bases from J, leaving 5 bases between.

This rearrangement joins TRBV7-8 to TRBJ1-2; D call uncertain. The CDR3 sequence is 14 residues long. Germline values: CDR1 SGHVS, CDR2 FQNEAQ. The V and J ends lost 0 bases and 4 bases respectively, with 9 bases between them. Here the CDR3 reads CASSLALALYGYTF. Written as DNA, the CDR3 is TGTGCCAGCAGCTTAGCGTTGGCCCTCTATGGCTACACCTTC.

This chain links TRBV11-2 with TRBJ1-3; D remains ambiguous. The CDR3 runs 15 residues. Per the germline V gene, CDR1 is SGHAT and CDR2 is FQNNGV. V was cut by 4 bases and J by 4 bases, with 14 bases left in between. The CDR3 bases are TGTGCCAGCAGCTCTATCAAGCAAGTCGGAAACACCATATATTTT. The encoded protein is CASSSIKQVGNTIYF.

The rearrangement joins TRBV5-4 to TRBJ2-7; 9 bases agree with TRBD1. The CDR3 contains 14 residues. Germline trimming cut 4 bases from V and 5 bases from J; bases unmatched to any gene: 7. CDR1 and CDR2 from the germline V gene are SGHNT and YYREEE (reference sequence). CDR3 amino acids: CASSKGTGINEQYF. The CDR3, as DNA: TGTGCCAGCAGCAAAGGGACAGGGATAAACGAGCAGTACTTC.

The chain recombines TRBV7-8 with TRBJ2-1; 8 bases are shared with TRBD2. This CDR3 spans 15 amino acids. Trimming at V came to 1 base and at J to 5 bases, leaving 4 bases not matched to a gene. Germline V gives CDR1 SGHVS, CDR2 FQNEAQ. DNA for the CDR3: TGTGCCAGCAGCTTAGTTGGGACTAGGAACAATGAGCAGTTCTTC. Translating it yields CASSLVGTRNNEQFF.

The rearrangement links TRBV2 to TRBJ2-1; 7 bases agree with TRBD2. CDR1 and CDR2 (germline): SNHLY, FYNNEI. The CDR3 spans 13 residues. V shed 8 bases and J 6 bases; nucleotides not matched to a gene: 7. CDR3 sequence (DNA): TGTGCCAGCTGGGGCGGGAGTACCAATGAGCAGTTCTTC. Translation: CASWGGSTNEQFF.

The rearrangement uses TRBV6-2 or TRBV6-3 and TRBJ1-2; D possibly corresponds to TRBD1 (6 bases). The V end lost 5 bases, the J end lost 3 bases, and 10 bases lay between the germline ends. The CDR3 totals 13 residues. In germline, CDR1 is MNHEY, CDR2 SVGEGT. DNA of the CDR3: TGTGCCAGCAGTCCGGGACAAGACTATGGCTACACCTTC. This sequence encodes CASSPGQDYGYTF.

The V and J genes are TRBV7-9 and TRBJ1-1; 9 nucleotides align to TRBD1. The germline V gene encodes CDR1 SEHNR and CDR2 FQNEAQ (reference sequence). This CDR3 has 15 amino acids. Trimming cost V 5 bases and J 4 bases; bases outside gene matches: 8. The CDR3 nucleotides read TGTGCCAGCAGCCCGGGACAGGGTTCCGTCACTGAAGCTTTCTTT. Translated, it gives CASSPGQGSVTEAFF.

This chain links TRBV6-6 with TRBJ1-1; D is perhaps TRBD1 (6 bases). V shed 6 bases and J shed 1 base, with 9 bases lying between them. CDR1 is MNHNY and CDR2 is SVGAGI in the germline V gene (reference sequence). CDR3 length: 13 residues. The CDR3 DNA follows: TGTGCCAGCAGAAAGGGACAGAACACTGAAGCTTTCTTT. Translating gives CASRKGQNTEAFF.

The chain is built from TRBV4-1 and TRBJ2-2; weak D call: TRBD1 (5 bases). The CDR3 is 15 residues long. The germline CDR1 and CDR2 sequences are MGHRA and YSYEKL. Trimming took 4 bases from V and 5 from J, leaving 14 bases between them. Written as DNA, the CDR3 is TGCGCCAGCAGCCGACCTCAGACAGAGACCGGGGAGCTGTTTTTT. Translated, it gives CASSRPQTETGELFF.

V gene TRBV28 combines with J gene TRBJ1-1, with D hard to call. The CDR3 covers 12 residues. V was cut by 2 bases and J by 6 bases, with 7 bases left in between. CDR1 and CDR2 from the germline V gene are MDHEN and SYDVKM. CDR3 coding DNA: TGTGCCAGCAGTTTAGGTGGAGCTGAAGCTTTCTTT. Encoded protein: CASSLGGAEAFF.

The rearrangement links TRBV3-1 (or the pseudogene TRBV3-2) to TRBJ2-3; no reliable D call. This CDR3 contains 11 residues. Germline CDR1 and CDR2: LGHDT and YNNKEL (reference sequence). V lost 7 bases to trimming and J lost 3 bases, with 5 bases between them. Here the CDR3 reads CASTSTDTQYF. The DNA for the CDR3 is TGTGCCAGCACCTCGACAGATACGCAGTATTTT.

This chain uses TRBV11-2 with TRBJ2-1; the match to TRBD2 covers 7 bases. The V and J ends lost 5 bases and 7 bases, in that order; junction bases with no gene match: 5. Germline assignment: CDR1 SGHAT and CDR2 FQNNGV. The CDR3 has 13 amino acids. CDR3 in DNA: TGTGCCAGCAGCCCGGGGGGTTCAAATGAGCAGTTCTTC. Its translation is CASSPGGSNEQFF.